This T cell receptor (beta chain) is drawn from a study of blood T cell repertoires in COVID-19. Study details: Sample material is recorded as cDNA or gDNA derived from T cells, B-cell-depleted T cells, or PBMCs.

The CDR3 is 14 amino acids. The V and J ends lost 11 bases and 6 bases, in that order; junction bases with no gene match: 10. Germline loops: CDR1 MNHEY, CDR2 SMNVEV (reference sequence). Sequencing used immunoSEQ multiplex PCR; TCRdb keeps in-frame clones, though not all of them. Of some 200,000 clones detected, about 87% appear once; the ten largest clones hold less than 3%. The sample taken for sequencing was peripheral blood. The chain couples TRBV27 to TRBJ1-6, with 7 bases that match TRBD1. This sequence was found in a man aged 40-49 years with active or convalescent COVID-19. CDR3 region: CASTPQGTNSPLHF. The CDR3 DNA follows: TGTGCCTCGACCCCACAGGGGACTAATTCACCCCTCCACTTT.